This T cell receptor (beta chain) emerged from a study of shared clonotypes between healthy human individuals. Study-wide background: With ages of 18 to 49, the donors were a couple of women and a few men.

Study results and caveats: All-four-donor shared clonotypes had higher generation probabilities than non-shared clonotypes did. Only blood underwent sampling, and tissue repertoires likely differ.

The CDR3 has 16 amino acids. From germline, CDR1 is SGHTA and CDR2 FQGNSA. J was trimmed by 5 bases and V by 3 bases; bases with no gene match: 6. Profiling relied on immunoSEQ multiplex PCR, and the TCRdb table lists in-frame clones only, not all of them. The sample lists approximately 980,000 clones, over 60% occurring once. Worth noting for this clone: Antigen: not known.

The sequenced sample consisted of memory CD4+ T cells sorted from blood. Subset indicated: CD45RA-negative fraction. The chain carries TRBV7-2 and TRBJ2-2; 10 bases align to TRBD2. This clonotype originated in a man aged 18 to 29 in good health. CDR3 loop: CASSFRPSGGTGELFF. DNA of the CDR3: TGTGCCAGCAGCTTTAGGCCTAGCGGGGGTACCGGGGAGCTGTTTTTT.